This is a list of T cell receptor beta chains from one sample in a study of blood T cell repertoires in COVID-19. Some clones are missing from TCRdb's copy, which holds only in-frame ones; the method was immunoSEQ multiplex PCR. The profile shows over 30,000 clones, roughly 87% of them singletons. Sequences were obtained from peripheral blood. All receptors derive from an older man with acute or convalescent COVID-19. The CDR3 runs from the conserved cysteine through the conserved F or W. D genes are given only for firm matches. For some rows the clone size is stated as once, few or many, or as a class when expanded; others skip it.

>TRBV11-2|NA|TRBJ2-7|NA
CASSLGGDYEQYF
TGTGCCAGCAGCTTAGGCGGCGACTACGAGCAGTACTTC
>TRBV12-3/TRBV12-4|NA|TRBJ1-5|NA
CASSFPGQPQHF
TGTGCCAGCAGTTTCCCGGGACAGCCCCAGCATTTT
>TRBV19|NA|TRBJ2-7|TRBD1
CASSISHATGESYEQYF
TGTGCCAGTAGTATCTCGCACGCCACAGGGGAATCCTACGAGCAGTACTTC
>TRBV2|NA|TRBJ1-3|NA
CASSEVGAPGNTIYF
TGTGCCAGCAGTGAAGTGGGGGCCCCTGGAAACACCATATATTTT
>TRBV19|few|TRBJ1-5|NA
CASSIQISNQPQHF
TGTGCCAGTAGTATACAGATTAGCAATCAGCCCCAGCATTTT
>TRBV27|NA|TRBJ2-3|TRBD1
CASSTTGGWIDTQYF
TGTGCCAGCAGTACTACAGGGGGCTGGATAGATACGCAGTATTTT
>TRBV14|NA|TRBJ2-2|NA
CASSLFSNTGELFF
TGTGCCAGCAGCCTCTTTAGTAACACCGGGGAGCTGTTTTTT
>TRBV5-1|once|TRBJ1-2|TRBD1
CASKLGTGGTYGYTF
TGCGCCAGCAAGCTTGGTACAGGGGGTACCTATGGCTACACCTTC
>TRBV7-2|NA|TRBJ2-6|NA
CASSSSIAGANVLTF
TGTGCCAGCAGCTCTAGTATCGCTGGGGCCAACGTCCTGACTTTC
>TRBV11-2|NA|TRBJ2-3|TRBD1
CASSDRARASTDTQYF
TGTGCCAGCAGCGACAGGGCCCGGGCGAGCACCGATACGCAGTATTTT
>TRBV12-5|NA|TRBJ2-3|TRBD1
CASAGQGGTDTQYF
TGTGCTAGTGCTGGGCAGGGGGGCACAGATACGCAGTATTTT
>TRBV5-8|NA|TRBJ2-1|NA
CASGLSSGQEQFF
TGTGCCAGCGGGCTCTCGTCAGGCCAAGAGCAGTTCTTC
>TRBV2|NA|TRBJ1-3|NA
CASSDWGVGNTIYF
TGTGCCAGCAGTGATTGGGGGGTTGGAAACACCATATATTTT
>TRBV6-5|NA|TRBJ2-7|TRBD2
CASSPGLASYEQYF
TGTGCCAGCAGCCCGGGACTAGCGTCCTACGAGCAGTACTTC
>TRBV28|NA|TRBJ2-7|TRBD1
CASNSGTGYYEQYF
TGTGCCAGCAATTCTGGGACAGGGTACTACGAGCAGTACTTC
>TRBV4-2|NA|TRBJ2-3|TRBD2
CASSSLTSETDTQYF
TGTGCCAGCAGCTCCCTGACTAGCGAGACAGATACGCAGTATTTT
>TRBV18|NA|TRBJ1-3|NA
CASSPTHVGQPSSGNTIYF
TGTGCCAGCTCACCCACGCACGTCGGACAACCGAGCTCTGGAAACACCATATATTTT
>TRBV5-4|NA|TRBJ2-7|TRBD1
CASSTGTGSSYEQYF
TGTGCCAGCAGCACCGGGACAGGGAGCTCCTACGAGCAGTACTTC
>TRBV5-1|NA|TRBJ2-2|TRBD1
CASTWTRTGVSGELFF
TGCGCCAGCACCTGGACGAGGACAGGGGTTTCCGGGGAGCTGTTTTTT
>TRBV10-3|NA|TRBJ1-5|NA
CAITYQGNQPQHF
TGTGCCATCACCTACCAGGGGAATCAGCCCCAGCATTTT
>TRBV6-1|NA|TRBJ1-2|NA
CASSEGTVFYGYTF
TGTGCCAGCAGTGAAGGGACAGTGTTCTATGGCTACACCTTC
>TRBV6-1|NA|TRBJ1-2|NA
CASSELYGYTF
TGTGCCAGCAGTGAACTCTATGGCTACACCTTC
>TRBV2|NA|TRBJ1-2|NA
CASIYRLAIHGYTF
TGTGCCAGCATTTATCGATTGGCAATCCATGGCTACACCTTC
>TRBV7-8|NA|TRBJ2-1|NA
CASSPLRGRSYNEQFF
TGTGCCAGCAGCCCTTTACGGGGTCGATCCTACAATGAGCAGTTCTTC
>TRBV27|NA|TRBJ1-1|TRBD1
CASSLRDRFGTEAFF
TGTGCCAGCAGTCTAAGGGACAGGTTTGGCACTGAAGCTTTCTTT
>TRBV11-3|NA|TRBJ2-3|NA
CASSFEGGTDTQYF
TGTGCCAGCAGCTTCGAGGGGGGGACAGATACGCAGTATTTT
>TRBV5-8|NA|TRBJ1-1|NA
CASSLTGSGEAFF
TGTGCCAGCAGCTTGACAGGGTCGGGTGAAGCTTTCTTT
>TRBV27|once|TRBJ2-5|TRBD1
CASCRDRLSETQYF
TGTGCCAGCTGCCGGGACAGGTTATCGGAGACCCAGTACTTC
>TRBV9|NA|TRBJ2-7|NA
CASSVGDITYEQYF
TGTGCCAGCAGCGTAGGGGACATTACCTACGAGCAGTACTTC
>TRBV24-1|NA|TRBJ1-2|NA
CATSPGPWGYTF
TGTGCCACCAGCCCGGGTCCCTGGGGCTACACCTTC
>TRBV28|NA|TRBJ1-5|TRBD1
CASRPTGGYQPQHF
TGTGCCAGCAGGCCGACAGGGGGATATCAGCCCCAGCATTTT
>TRBV5-1|NA|TRBJ1-3|NA
CASSLAGDSGNTIYF
TGCGCCAGCAGCTTGGCCGGGGACTCTGGAAACACCATATATTTT
>TRBV10-2|NA|TRBJ2-4|NA
CASSGNDLAKNIQYF
TGCGCCAGCAGCGGGAATGATCTGGCCAAAAACATTCAGTACTTC
>TRBV15|NA|TRBJ2-5|NA
CATSKPAGQTQYF
TGTGCCACCAGCAAGCCTGCTGGGCAGACCCAGTACTTC
>TRBV6-1|NA|TRBJ2-2|NA
CASSDNRAITGELFF
TGTGCCAGCAGTGATAACAGGGCGATCACCGGGGAGCTGTTTTTT
>TRBV6-1|NA|TRBJ1-4|NA
CASSEIGLKLFF
TGTGCCAGCAGTGAAATCGGACTAAAACTGTTTTTT
>TRBV27|NA|TRBJ2-2|TRBD1
CASSLSGGAFIGELFF
TGTGCCAGCAGTTTATCAGGGGGCGCGTTTATCGGGGAGCTGTTTTTT
>TRBV2|NA|TRBJ2-5|TRBD1
CASSGQGPLETQYF
TGTGCCAGCAGTGGACAGGGCCCCCTGGAGACCCAGTACTTC
>TRBV5-5|NA|TRBJ2-3|TRBD2
CASSGGLAGADTQYF
TGTGCCAGCAGCGGAGGACTAGCGGGGGCAGATACGCAGTATTTT
>TRBV11-2|NA|TRBJ2-1|NA
CASSLGQGGIVSNEQFF
TGTGCCAGCAGCTTAGGGCAGGGGGGTATAGTATCCAATGAGCAGTTCTTC
>TRBV18|few|TRBJ1-1|TRBD1
CASSRDSKNTEAFF
TGTGCCAGCTCACGGGACAGTAAGAACACTGAAGCTTTCTTT
>TRBV5-1|NA|TRBJ1-1|TRBD1
CASSLGDREDTEAFF
TGCGCCAGCAGCTTGGGGGACAGGGAGGACACTGAAGCTTTCTTT
>TRBV29-1|NA|TRBJ2-5|NA
CSVESRDIVVTQYF
TGCAGCGTTGAGAGCCGGGACATAGTGGTGACCCAGTACTTC
>TRBV6-5|NA|TRBJ1-1|NA
CAIRSAEGRVEAFF
TGTGCCATCCGATCTGCCGAGGGGAGGGTTGAAGCTTTCTTT